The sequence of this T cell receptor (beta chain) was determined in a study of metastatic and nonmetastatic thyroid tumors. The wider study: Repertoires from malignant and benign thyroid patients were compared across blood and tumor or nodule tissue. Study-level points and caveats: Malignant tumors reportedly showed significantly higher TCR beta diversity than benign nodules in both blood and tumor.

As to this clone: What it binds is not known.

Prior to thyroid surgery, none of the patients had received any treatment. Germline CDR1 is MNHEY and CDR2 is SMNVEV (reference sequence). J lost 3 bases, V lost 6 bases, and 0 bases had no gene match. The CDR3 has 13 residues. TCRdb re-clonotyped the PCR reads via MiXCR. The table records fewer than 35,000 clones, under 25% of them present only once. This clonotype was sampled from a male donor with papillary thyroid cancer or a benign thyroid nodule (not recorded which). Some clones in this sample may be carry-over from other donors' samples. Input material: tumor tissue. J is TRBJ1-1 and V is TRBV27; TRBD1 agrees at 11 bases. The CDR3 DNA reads TGTGCCAGCAGGGGACAGGGGGACACTGAAGCTTTCTTT. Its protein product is CASRGQGDTEAFF.